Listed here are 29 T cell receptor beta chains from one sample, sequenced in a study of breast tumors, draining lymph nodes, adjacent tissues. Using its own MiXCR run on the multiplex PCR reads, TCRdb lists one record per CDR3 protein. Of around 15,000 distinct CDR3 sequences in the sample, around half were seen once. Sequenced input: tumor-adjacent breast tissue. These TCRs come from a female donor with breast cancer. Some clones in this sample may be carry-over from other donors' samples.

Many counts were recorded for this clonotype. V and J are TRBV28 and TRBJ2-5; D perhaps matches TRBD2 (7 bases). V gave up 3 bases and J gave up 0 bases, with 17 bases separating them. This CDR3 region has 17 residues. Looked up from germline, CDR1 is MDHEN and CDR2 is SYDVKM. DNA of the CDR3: TGTGCCAGCAGTTTGTCGGGGGCGGGAGAGTACCAAGAGACCCAGTACTTC. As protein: CASSLSGAGEYQETQYF. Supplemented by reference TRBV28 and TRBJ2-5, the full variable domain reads DVKVTQSSRYLVKRTGEKVFLECVQDMDHENMFWYRQDPGLGLRLIYFSYDVKMKEKGDIPEGYSVSREKKERFSLILESASTNQTSMYLCASSLSGAGEYQETQYFGPGTRLLVL.

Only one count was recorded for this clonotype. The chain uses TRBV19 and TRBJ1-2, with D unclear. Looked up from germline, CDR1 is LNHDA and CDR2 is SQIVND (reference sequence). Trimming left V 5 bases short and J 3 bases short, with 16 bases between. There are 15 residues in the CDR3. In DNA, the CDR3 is TGTGCCAGTAGTCCCACTCCCGCTCTGCACTATGGCTACACCTTC. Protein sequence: CASSPTPALHYGYTF.

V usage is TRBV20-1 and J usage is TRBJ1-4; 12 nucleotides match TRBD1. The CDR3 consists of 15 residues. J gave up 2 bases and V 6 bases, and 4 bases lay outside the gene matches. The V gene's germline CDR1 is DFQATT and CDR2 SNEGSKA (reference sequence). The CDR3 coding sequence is TGCAGTGCCTCCGGGACAGGGGGCACTAATGAAAAACTGTTTTTT. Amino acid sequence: CSASGTGGTNEKLFF.

The CDR3 sequence: CASSHTPDRTIADTGELFF. The CDR3 DNA follows: TGTGCCAGCAGTCACACCCCGGACCGGACCATCGCGGACACCGGGGAGCTGTTTTTT. The V call is TRBV12-3 or TRBV12-4, the J call TRBJ2-2, with D hard to call. V lost 5 bases and J lost 3, with 25 bases in between. This CDR3 spans 19 amino acids.

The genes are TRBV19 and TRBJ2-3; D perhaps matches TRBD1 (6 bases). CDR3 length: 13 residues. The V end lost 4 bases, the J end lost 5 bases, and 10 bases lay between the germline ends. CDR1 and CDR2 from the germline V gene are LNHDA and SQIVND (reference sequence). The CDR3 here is CASSTRDKDTQYF. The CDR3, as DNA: TGTGCCAGTAGTACCCGGGACAAAGATACGCAGTATTTT.

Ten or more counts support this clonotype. CDR3 nucleotides: TGCGCCAGCAGCCCCGGGGCTTGGAACAATGAGCAGTTCTTC. This translates into CASSPGAWNNEQFF. The rearrangement joins TRBV4-1 to TRBJ2-1, with D perhaps given as TRBD1 or TRBD2 (5 bases each). This CDR3 contains 14 residues. In germline, CDR1 is MGHRA, CDR2 YSYEKL. The V and J ends lost 4 bases and 5 bases respectively, with 12 bases between them.

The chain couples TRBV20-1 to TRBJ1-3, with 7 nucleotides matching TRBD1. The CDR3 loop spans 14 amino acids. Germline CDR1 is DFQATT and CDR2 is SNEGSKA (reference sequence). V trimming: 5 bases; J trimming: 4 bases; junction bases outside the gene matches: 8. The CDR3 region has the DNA TGCAGTGCTCGGGACAGAGTGAGAGGAAACACCATATATTTT. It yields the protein CSARDRVRGNTIYF.

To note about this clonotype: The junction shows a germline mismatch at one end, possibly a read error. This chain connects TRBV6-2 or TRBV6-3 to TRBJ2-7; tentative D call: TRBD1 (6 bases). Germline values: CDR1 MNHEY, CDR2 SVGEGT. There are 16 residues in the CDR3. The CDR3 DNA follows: TGTGCCAGCAGTAACTCCTTTCGGGACATTTCCCACGAGCAGCACTTC. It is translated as CASSNSFRDISHEQHF.

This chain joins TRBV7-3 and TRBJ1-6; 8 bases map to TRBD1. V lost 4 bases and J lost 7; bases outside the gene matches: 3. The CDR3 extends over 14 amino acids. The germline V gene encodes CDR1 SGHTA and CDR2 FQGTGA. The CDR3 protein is CASSSRTGNSPLHF. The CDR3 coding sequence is TGTGCCAGCAGCTCCCGGACAGGGAATTCACCCCTCCACTTT.

The CDR3 nucleotides are TGTGCCAGCAGAGGTAGCGGGACTAGCGGGGGGGCCTACGAGCAGTACTTC. Translated: CASRGSGTSGGAYEQYF. This chain uses TRBV5-5 with TRBJ2-7, with 16 positions matching TRBD2. CDR1 and CDR2 (germline): SGHKS, YYEKEE (reference sequence). Germline trimming cut 5 bases from V and 2 bases from J; bases unmatched to any gene: 7. This CDR3 has 17 amino acids.

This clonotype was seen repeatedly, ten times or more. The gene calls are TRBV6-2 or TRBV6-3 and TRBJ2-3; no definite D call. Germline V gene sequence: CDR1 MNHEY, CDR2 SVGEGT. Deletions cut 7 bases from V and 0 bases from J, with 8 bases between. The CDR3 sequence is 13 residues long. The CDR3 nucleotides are TGTGCCAGCACCCTAGACAGCACAGATACGCAGTATTTT. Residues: CASTLDSTDTQYF.

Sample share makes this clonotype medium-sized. This CDR3 is CSVVDPGVAKNIQYF. The CDR3 DNA sequence: TGCAGCGTTGTAGATCCGGGAGTAGCCAAAAACATTCAGTACTTC. The gene calls are TRBV29-1 and TRBJ2-4; D perhaps matches TRBD2 (6 bases). Trimming pared 4 bases from V and 0 bases from J, leaving 13 bases between. This CDR3 region has 15 residues. Looked up from germline, CDR1 is SQVTM and CDR2 is ANQGSEA.

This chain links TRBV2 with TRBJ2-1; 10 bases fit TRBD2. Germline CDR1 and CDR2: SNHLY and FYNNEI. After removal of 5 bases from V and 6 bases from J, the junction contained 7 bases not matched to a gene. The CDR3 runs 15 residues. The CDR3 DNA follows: TGTGCCAGCAGTTCTCTAGCGGGAGCTGTCAATGAGCAGTTCTTC. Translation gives CASSSLAGAVNEQFF.

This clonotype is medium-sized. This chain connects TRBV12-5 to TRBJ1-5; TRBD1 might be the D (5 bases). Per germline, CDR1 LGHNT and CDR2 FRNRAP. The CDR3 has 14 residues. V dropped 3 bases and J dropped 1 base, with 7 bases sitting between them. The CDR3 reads CASGLGDSNQPQHF. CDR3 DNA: TGTGCTAGTGGTTTAGGGGACAGCAATCAGCCCCAGCATTTT.

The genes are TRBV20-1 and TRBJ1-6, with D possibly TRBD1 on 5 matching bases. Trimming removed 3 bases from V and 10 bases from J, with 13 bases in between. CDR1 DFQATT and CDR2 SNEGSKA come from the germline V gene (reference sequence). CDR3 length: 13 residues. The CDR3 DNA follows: TGCAGTGCTAGTAAGGGGAGGGACTCACCCCTCCACTTT. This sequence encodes CSASKGRDSPLHF.

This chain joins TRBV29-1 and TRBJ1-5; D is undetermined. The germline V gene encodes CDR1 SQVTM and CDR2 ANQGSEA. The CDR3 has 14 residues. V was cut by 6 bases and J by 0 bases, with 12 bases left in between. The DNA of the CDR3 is TGCAGCGTCGTGACCGCAGATAGCAATCAGCCCCAGCATTTT. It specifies CSVVTADSNQPQHF.

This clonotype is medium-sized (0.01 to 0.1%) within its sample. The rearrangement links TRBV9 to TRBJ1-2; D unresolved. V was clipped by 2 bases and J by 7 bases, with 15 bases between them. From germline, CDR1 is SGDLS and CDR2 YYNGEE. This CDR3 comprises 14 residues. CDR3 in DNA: TGTGCCAGCAGCGTCGGTGAGTCCGGGCTTGGCTACACCTTC. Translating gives CASSVGESGLGYTF.

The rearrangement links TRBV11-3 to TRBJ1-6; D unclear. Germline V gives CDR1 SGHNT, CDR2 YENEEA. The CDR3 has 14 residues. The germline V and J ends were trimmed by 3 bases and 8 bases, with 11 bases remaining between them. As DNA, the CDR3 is TGTGCCAGCAGCTTGGGCGGCGATTATTCACCCCTCCACTTT. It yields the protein CASSLGGDYSPLHF.

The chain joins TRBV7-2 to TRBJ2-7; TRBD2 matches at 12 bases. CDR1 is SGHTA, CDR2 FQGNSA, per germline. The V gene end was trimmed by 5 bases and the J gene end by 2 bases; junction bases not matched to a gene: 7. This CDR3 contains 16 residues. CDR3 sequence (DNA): TGTGCCAGCAGCCTCCGACTAGCGGGGGATACCTACGAGCAGTACTTC. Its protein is CASSLRLAGDTYEQYF.

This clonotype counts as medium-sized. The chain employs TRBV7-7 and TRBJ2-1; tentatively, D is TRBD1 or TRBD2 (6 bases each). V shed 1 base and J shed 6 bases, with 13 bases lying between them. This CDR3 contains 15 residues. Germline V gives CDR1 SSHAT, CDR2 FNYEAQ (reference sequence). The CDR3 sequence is CASSLDGGAFNEQFF. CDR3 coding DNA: TGTGCCAGCAGCTTAGACGGGGGCGCCTTCAATGAGCAGTTCTTC.

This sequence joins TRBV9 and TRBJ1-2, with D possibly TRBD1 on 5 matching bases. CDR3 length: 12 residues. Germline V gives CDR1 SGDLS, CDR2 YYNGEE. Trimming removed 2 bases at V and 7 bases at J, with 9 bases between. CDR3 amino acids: CASSVQGLGYTF. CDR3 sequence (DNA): TGTGCCAGCAGCGTCCAGGGACTTGGCTACACCTTC. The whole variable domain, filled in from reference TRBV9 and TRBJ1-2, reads DSGVTQTPKHLITATGQRVTLRCSPRSGDLSVYWYQQSLDQGLQFLIQYYNGEERAKGNILERFSAQQFPDLHSELNLSSLELGDSALYFCASSVQGLGYTFGSGTRLTVV.

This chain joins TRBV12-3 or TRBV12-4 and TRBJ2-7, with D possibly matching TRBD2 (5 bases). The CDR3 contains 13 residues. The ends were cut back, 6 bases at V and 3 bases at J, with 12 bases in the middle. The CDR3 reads CASSAGIVYEQYF. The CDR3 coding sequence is TGTGCCAGCAGCGCCGGGATAGTCTACGAGCAGTACTTC.

The CDR3 DNA is TGTGCCAGCAGCTTGGTGCAGGGATACGGACAGCAGTACTTC. Its protein is CASSLVQGYGQQYF. The chain couples TRBV5-6 to TRBJ2-7; D may be TRBD1 (5 bases). Germline V CDR1 and CDR2: SGHDT, YYEEEE. The CDR3 totals 14 residues. The V gene lost 0 bases and the J gene lost 8 bases, with 15 bases spanning the gap.

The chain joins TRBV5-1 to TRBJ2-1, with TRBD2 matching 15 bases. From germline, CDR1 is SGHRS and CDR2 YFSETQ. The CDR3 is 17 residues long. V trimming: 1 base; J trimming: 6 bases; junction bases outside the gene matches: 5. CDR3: CASSLRGLAGGPNEQFF. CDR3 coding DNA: TGCGCCAGCAGCTTGAGGGGACTAGCGGGAGGTCCCAATGAGCAGTTCTTC.

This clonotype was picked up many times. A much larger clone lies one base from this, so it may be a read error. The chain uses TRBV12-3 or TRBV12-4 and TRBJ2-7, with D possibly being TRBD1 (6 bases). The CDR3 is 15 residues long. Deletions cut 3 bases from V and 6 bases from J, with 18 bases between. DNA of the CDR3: TGTGCCAGCAGTTTCGTGGGGGCACTAAACGGCGAGCAGTACTTC. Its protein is CASSFVGALNGEQYF.

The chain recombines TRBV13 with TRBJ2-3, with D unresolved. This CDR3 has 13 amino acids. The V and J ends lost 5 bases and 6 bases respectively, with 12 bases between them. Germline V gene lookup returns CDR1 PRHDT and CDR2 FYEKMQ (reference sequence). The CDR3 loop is CASSPYRGDTQYF. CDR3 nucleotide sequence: TGTGCCAGCAGCCCTTACCGTGGGGATACGCAGTATTTT.

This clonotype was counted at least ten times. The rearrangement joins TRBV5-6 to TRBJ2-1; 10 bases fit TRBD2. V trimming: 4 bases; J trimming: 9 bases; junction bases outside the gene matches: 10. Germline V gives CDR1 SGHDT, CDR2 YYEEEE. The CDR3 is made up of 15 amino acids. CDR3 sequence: CASSASGRARGEQFF. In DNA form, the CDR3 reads TGTGCCAGCAGCGCCAGCGGGAGGGCCCGGGGTGAGCAGTTCTTC.

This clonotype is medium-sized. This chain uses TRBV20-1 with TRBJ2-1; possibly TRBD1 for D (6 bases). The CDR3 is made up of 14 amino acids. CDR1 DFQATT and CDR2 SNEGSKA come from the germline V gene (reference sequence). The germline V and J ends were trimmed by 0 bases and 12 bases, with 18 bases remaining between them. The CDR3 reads CSARDEGVISGQFF. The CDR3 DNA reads TGCAGTGCTAGAGATGAGGGGGTAATTAGTGGGCAGTTCTTC.

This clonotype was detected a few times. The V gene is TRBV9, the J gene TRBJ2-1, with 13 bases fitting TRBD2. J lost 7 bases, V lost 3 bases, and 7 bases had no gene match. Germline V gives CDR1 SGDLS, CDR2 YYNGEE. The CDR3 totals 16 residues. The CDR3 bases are TGTGCCAGCAGCGGTGGGACTAGCGGGGTCCGGAATGAGCAGTTCTTC. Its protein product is CASSGGTSGVRNEQFF.